This TCR beta chain was sequenced during a study of shared clonotypes between healthy human individuals. Study conclusions and caveats: Donors were few, which limited the genetic and exposure-history diversity represented. Specimens sampled were limited to blood, with tissue repertoires likely differing.

Worth noting for this clone: Its antigen is not identified.

Only in-frame clones appear in the TCRdb table, and some are missing; sequencing was by immunoSEQ multiplex PCR. The sample holds around 2.1 million clones, approximately 94% seen once. The CDR3 spans 17 residues. Germline values: CDR1 MGHRA, CDR2 YSYEKL. V dropped 2 bases and J dropped 6 bases, with 20 bases sitting between them. Naivety among CD8 cells was defined by CD45RO negativity and positive CCR7 selection, thereby excluding terminally differentiated effector memory CD45RA+ cells. Input material: naive CD8+ T cells from PBMCs. The TCR comes from a man in his late teens or twenties in good health. Some clones in this sample may be carry-over from other donors' samples. The chain has TRBV4-1 and TRBJ1-5, with D possibly TRBD1 on 6 matching bases. CDR3 loop: CASSQHPHREGGQPQHF. The CDR3, as DNA: TGCGCCAGCAGCCAACACCCCCACAGGGAGGGAGGTCAGCCCCAGCATTTT.